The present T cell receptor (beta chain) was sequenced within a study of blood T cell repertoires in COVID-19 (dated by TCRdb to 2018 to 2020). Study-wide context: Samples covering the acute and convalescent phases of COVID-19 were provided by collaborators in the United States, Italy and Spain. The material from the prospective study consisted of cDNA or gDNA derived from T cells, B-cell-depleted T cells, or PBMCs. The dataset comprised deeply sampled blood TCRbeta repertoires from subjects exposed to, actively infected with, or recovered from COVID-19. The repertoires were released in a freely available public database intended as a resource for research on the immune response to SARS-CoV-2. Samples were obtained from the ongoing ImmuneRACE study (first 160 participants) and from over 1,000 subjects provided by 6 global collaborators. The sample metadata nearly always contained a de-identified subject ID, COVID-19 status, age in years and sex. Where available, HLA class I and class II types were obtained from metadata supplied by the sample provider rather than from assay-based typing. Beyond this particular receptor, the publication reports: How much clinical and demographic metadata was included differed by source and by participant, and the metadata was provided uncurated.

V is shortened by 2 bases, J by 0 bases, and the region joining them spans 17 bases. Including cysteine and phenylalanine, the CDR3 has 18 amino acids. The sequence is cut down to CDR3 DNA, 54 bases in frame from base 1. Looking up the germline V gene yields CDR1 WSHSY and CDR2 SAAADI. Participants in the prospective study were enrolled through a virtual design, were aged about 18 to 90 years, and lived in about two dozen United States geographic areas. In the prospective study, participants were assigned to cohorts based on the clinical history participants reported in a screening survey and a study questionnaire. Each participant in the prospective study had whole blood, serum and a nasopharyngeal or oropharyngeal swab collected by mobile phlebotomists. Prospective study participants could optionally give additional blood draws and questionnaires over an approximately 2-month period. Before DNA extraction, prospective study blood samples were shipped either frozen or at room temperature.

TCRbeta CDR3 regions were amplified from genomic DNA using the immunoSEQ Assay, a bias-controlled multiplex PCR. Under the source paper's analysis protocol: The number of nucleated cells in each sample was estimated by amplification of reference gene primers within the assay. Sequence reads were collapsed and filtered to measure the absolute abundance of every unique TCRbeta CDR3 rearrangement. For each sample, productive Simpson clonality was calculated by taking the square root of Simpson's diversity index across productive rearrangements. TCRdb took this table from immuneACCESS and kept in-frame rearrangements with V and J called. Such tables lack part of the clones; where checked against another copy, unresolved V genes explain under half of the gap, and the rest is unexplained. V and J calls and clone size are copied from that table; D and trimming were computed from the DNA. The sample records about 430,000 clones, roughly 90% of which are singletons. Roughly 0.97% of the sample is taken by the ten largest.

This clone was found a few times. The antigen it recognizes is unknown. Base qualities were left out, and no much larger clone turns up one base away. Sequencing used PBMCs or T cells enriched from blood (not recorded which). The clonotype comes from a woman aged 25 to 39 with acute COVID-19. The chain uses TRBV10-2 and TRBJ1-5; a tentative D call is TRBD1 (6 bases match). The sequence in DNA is TGCGCCAGCAGTGAGAGGGGGTTCCTTGGGGATAGCAATCAGCCCCAGCATTTT. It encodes CASSERGFLGDSNQPQHF.